Each of the 10 T cell receptor beta chains below was sequenced from the same sample in a study of T cell responses to AZD1222 COVID-19 vaccine. Profiled with immunoSEQ multiplex PCR; TCRdb holds only in-frame clones, not every one. The sample includes about 100,000 clones, nearly 95% of them seen just once. Sequenced here: peripheral blood, sampled on day 0 of AZD1222 vaccination. The receptors derive from an adult in good health.

The chain couples TRBV24-1 to TRBJ2-3; no clear D gene. V was trimmed by 6 bases and J by 1 base, leaving 7 bases between them. This CDR3 comprises 13 residues. The germline V gene has CDR1 KGHDR and CDR2 SFDVKD. The CDR3 DNA reads as TGTGCCACCAGTCTGACTGGCACAGATACGCAGTATTTT. The encoded protein is CATSLTGTDTQYF.

J is TRBJ2-5 and V is TRBV29-1, with TRBD2 matching 11 bases. This CDR3 contains 15 residues. The V segment lost 5 bases and the J segment 4 bases; nucleotides outside the gene matches: 9. Germline V gene sequence: CDR1 SQVTM, CDR2 ANQGSEA. CDR3 residues: CSVKNSGRARETQYF. The CDR3 DNA follows: TGCAGCGTTAAGAATAGCGGGAGGGCCAGAGAGACCCAGTACTTC.

V gene TRBV10-3 combines with J gene TRBJ1-1; no clear D. With 3 bases removed from V and 6 bases from J, the gap between germline ends came to 8 bases. From germline, CDR1 is ENHRY and CDR2 SYGVKD. This CDR3 contains 12 residues. DNA of the CDR3: TGTGCCATCAGTGATCGGGGATCTGAAGCTTTCTTT. Protein product: CAISDRGSEAFF.

V is TRBV7-2 and J is TRBJ1-5; D remains unclear. The V gene's germline CDR1 is SGHTA and CDR2 FQGNSA. V was pared by 5 bases and J by 3 bases, with 14 bases between. CDR3 length: 15 amino acids. The CDR3 loop is CASSPRAGINQPQHF. DNA of the CDR3: TGTGCCAGCAGCCCCCGGGCGGGAATCAATCAGCCCCAGCATTTT.

The V gene is TRBV27, the J gene TRBJ2-1; no firm D call. Germline assignment: CDR1 MNHEY and CDR2 SMNVEV (reference sequence). V dropped 3 bases and J dropped 4 bases, with 7 bases sitting between them. This CDR3 is built from 13 residues. The CDR3 nucleotides are TGTGCCAGCAGTTTTGAGGCTTACAATGAGCAGTTCTTC. It yields the protein CASSFEAYNEQFF.

V is TRBV11-2 and J is TRBJ2-2, with D tentatively TRBD2 (6 bases). This CDR3 is built from 16 residues. V lost 1 base, J lost 2 bases, and 11 bases lay in between. The germline CDR1 and CDR2 sequences are SGHAT and FQNNGV. The CDR3 DNA is TGTGCCAGCAGCTTAGGGTGGACTAAAAACACCGGGGAGCTGTTTTTT. It specifies CASSLGWTKNTGELFF. The full variable domain, rest sourced from reference TRBV11-2 and TRBJ2-2, is EAGVAQSPRYKIIEKRQSVAFWCNPISGHATLYWYQQILGQGPKLLIQFQNNGVVDDSQLPKDRFSAERLKGVDSTLKIQPAKLEDSAVYLCASSLGWTKNTGELFFGEGSRLTVL.

This chain joins TRBV2 and TRBJ1-2; 9 bases are a match to TRBD1. Germline V gives CDR1 SNHLY, CDR2 FYNNEI. This CDR3 has 19 residues. J gave up 0 bases and V 7 bases, and 18 bases lay outside the gene matches. CDR3 in amino acids: CASNHMKLTGGSSNYGYTF. The CDR3 DNA reads as TGTGCCAGCAACCACATGAAACTGACAGGGGGATCTTCTAACTATGGCTACACCTTC.

The chain is built from TRBV25-1 and TRBJ2-1; 10 bases are shared with TRBD2. After removal of 4 bases from V and 10 bases from J, the junction contained 10 bases not matched to a gene. Per the germline V gene, CDR1 is MGHDK and CDR2 is SYGVNS. CDR3 length: 15 residues. The DNA of the CDR3 is TGTGCCAGCAGTGCCGGACTAGCGGTCTTTTTGGAGCAGTTCTTC. Residues: CASSAGLAVFLEQFF.

J is TRBJ1-5 and V is TRBV27; possibly TRBD1 for D (6 bases). V dropped 7 bases and J dropped 2 bases, with 18 bases sitting between them. CDR1 is MNHEY and CDR2 is SMNVEV in the germline V gene (reference sequence). CDR3 length equals 16 residues. The CDR3 DNA reads as TGTGCCAGCATGTCTGGGACACTCTACGGCAATCAGCCCCAGCATTTT. Protein sequence: CASMSGTLYGNQPQHF.

This clone came up a few times. The J gene is TRBJ1-2, the V gene TRBV4-1; D remains unclear. V dropped 1 base and J dropped 0 bases, with 9 bases sitting between them. The CDR3 is made up of 15 amino acids. The V gene's germline CDR1 is MGHRA and CDR2 YSYEKL. CDR3 loop: CASSQVLRANYGYTF. DNA for the CDR3: TGCGCCAGCAGCCAAGTTCTCCGAGCTAACTATGGCTACACCTTC.